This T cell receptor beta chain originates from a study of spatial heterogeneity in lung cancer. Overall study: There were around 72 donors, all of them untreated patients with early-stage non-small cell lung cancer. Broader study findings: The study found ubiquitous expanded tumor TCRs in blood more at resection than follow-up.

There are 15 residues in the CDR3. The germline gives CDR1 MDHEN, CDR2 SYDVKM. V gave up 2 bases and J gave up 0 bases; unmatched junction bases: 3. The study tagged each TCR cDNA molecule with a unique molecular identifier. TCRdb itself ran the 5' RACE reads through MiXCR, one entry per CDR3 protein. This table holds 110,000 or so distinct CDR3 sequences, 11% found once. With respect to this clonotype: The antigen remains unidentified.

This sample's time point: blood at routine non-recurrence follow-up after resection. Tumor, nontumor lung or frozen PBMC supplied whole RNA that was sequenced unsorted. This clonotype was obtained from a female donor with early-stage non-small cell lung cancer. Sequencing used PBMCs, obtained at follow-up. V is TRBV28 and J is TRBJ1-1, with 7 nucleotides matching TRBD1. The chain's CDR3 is CASSLPQGMNTEAFF. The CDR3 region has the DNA TGTGCCAGCAGTTTACCACAGGGGATGAACACTGAAGCTTTCTTT.